One and the same sample provided the 17 T cell receptor beta chains below, sequenced in a study of CD8 T cells in ankylosing spondylitis. Whole-study results and caveats: Ankylosing spondylitis blood appeared to carry a characteristic TCR beta motif of under ten highly homologous variants.

These receptors lack a known antigen. Each CDR3 protein gets one entry after TCRdb re-called the 5' RACE reads with MiXCR. The sample contains roughly 700,000 distinct CDR3 sequences, roughly 20% of which appear only once. Sequencing used blood, either unsorted or a sorted T cell fraction (not recorded which). The receptors shown here come from a male donor with ankylosing spondylitis.

The chain combines TRBV7-2 with TRBJ1-3; perhaps TRBD1 as D (5 bases). CDR3 length: 14 amino acids. The germline CDR1 and CDR2 sequences are SGHTA and FQGNSA. V was clipped by 5 bases and J by 1 base, with 9 bases between them. Here the CDR3 reads CASSIEGSGNTIYF. CDR3 coding DNA: TGTGCCAGCAGCATAGAGGGGTCTGGAAACACCATATATTTT.

This clonotype was recorded many times. The V and J genes are TRBV12-3 or TRBV12-4 and TRBJ2-7, with 7 positions matching TRBD2. The V gene end was trimmed by 3 bases and the J gene end by 2 bases; junction bases not matched to a gene: 7. The CDR3 extends over 15 amino acids. The chain's CDR3 is CASSFGGGRAYEQYF. In DNA, the CDR3 is TGTGCCAGCAGTTTTGGGGGAGGGAGGGCCTACGAGCAGTACTTC.

In this sample, this clonotype turned up a few times. A junction boundary mismatches the germline segment, possibly from a read error. The V and J genes are TRBV20-1 and TRBJ2-7, with 7 bases identical to TRBD2. The germline V gene encodes CDR1 DFQATT and CDR2 SNEGSKA (reference sequence). The CDR3 totals 13 residues. In nucleotides, the CDR3 is TGCAGTGCGAGAGGCGGGACTACCTACGAGCAGTACTTC. Residues: CSARGGTTYEQYF.

This clonotype was detected ten times or more. The chain is built from TRBV29-1 and TRBJ2-5, with 9 bases fitting TRBD2. The length of the CDR3 is 14 residues. With 7 bases clipped from V and 5 bases from J, the junction kept 11 bases outside the gene matches. The germline CDR1 and CDR2 sequences are SQVTM and ANQGSEA. CDR3 amino acids: CSADSGSEGETQYF. The CDR3 bases are TGCAGCGCCGATAGCGGGAGTGAGGGGGAGACCCAGTACTTC.

The CDR3 sequence: CSVEDNTAWETQYF. In DNA, the CDR3 is TGCAGCGTTGAAGATAATACAGCGTGGGAGACCCAGTACTTC. The chain joins TRBV29-1 to TRBJ2-5, with D hard to call. V was shortened by 0 bases and J by 5 bases, with 13 bases between the two germline ends. This CDR3 is built from 14 residues. Germline values: CDR1 SQVTM, CDR2 ANQGSEA.

CDR3 sequence (DNA): TGTGCCAGCAGCATGTCCCATGGGGCAGATACGCAGTATTTT. It is translated as CASSMSHGADTQYF. This chain links TRBV7-2 with TRBJ2-3; D is unclear. The V end lost 5 bases, the J end lost 4 bases, and 13 bases lay between the germline ends. The CDR3 has 14 residues. The germline CDR1 and CDR2 sequences are SGHTA and FQGNSA.

The sample holds a few counts of this clonotype. This chain connects TRBV5-1 to TRBJ2-2; TRBD1 aligns across 7 bases. Germline lookup yields CDR1 SGHRS and CDR2 YFSETQ. CDR3 length: 16 amino acids. J gave up 0 bases and V 4 bases, and 6 bases lay outside the gene matches. Here the CDR3 reads CASSELGQTNTGELFF. The CDR3 DNA is TGCGCCAGCAGCGAACTGGGACAGACGAACACCGGGGAGCTGTTTTTT.

The table lists this clonotype with a few counts. J is TRBJ2-2 and V is TRBV6-1; D unresolved. Germline CDR1 is MNHNS and CDR2 is SASEGT. V was trimmed by 5 bases and J by 4 bases, leaving 17 bases between them. This CDR3 spans 16 amino acids. The CDR3 loop reads CASSPGWGPLTGELFF. In DNA, the CDR3 is TGTGCCAGCAGTCCCGGCTGGGGTCCGCTCACCGGGGAGCTGTTTTTT.

This clonotype was counted between two and nine times. V and J are TRBV6-5 and TRBJ1-5, with D hard to call. CDR1 and CDR2 from the germline V gene are MNHEY and SVGAGI. The CDR3 consists of 13 residues. Deletions cut 2 bases from V and 7 bases from J, with 9 bases between. In DNA form, the CDR3 reads TGTGCCAGCAGTTACCTTGATGGCCAGCCCCAGCATTTT. Translated, it gives CASSYLDGQPQHF.

J is TRBJ2-7 and V is TRBV13; 9 nucleotides match TRBD1. The CDR3 runs 14 residues. V gave up 4 bases and J gave up 3 bases; unmatched junction bases: 4. Germline loops: CDR1 PRHDT, CDR2 FYEKMQ (reference sequence). This CDR3 reads CASSSYRGRYEQYF. CDR3 in DNA: TGTGCCAGCAGCTCTTACAGGGGGCGCTACGAGCAGTACTTC.

This clonotype was seen a handful of times. The chain is built from TRBV27 and TRBJ2-1, with TRBD2 matching over 8 bases. V dropped 3 bases and J dropped 6; count of bases not matched to a gene: 4. Germline lookup yields CDR1 MNHEY and CDR2 SMNVEV (reference sequence). The CDR3 totals 14 residues. The CDR3 sequence: CASSFYRGGNEQFF. CDR3 coding DNA: TGTGCCAGCAGTTTCTACCGGGGGGGCAATGAGCAGTTCTTC.

This clonotype has just one count. The chain couples TRBV7-6 to TRBJ2-3, with TRBD2 matching over 10 bases. CDR1 is SGHVS, CDR2 FNYEAQ, per germline. The CDR3 sequence is 18 residues long. V trimming: 3 bases; J trimming: 5 bases; junction bases outside the gene matches: 14. CDR3 residues: CASSFVPDSGGRGDTQYF. The CDR3 region has the DNA TGTGCCAGCAGCTTCGTCCCCGATAGCGGGGGGCGGGGAGATACGCAGTATTTT.

Only a few counts were recorded for this clonotype. The chain employs TRBV28 and TRBJ1-5; D gene uncertain. Trimming removed 5 bases at V and 1 base at J, with 15 bases between. The CDR3 sequence is 16 residues long. Germline values: CDR1 MDHEN, CDR2 SYDVKM. CDR3 sequence reads: CASSHQVGRSNQPQHF. The CDR3 region has the DNA TGTGCCAGCAGTCACCAAGTTGGACGGAGCAATCAGCCCCAGCATTTT.

The V gene is TRBV4-2, the J gene TRBJ2-2; 16 bases line up with TRBD2. CDR1 LGHNA and CDR2 YNFKEQ come from the germline V gene. The V segment lost 0 bases and the J segment 0 bases; nucleotides outside the gene matches: 4. The CDR3 contains 20 residues. This chain's CDR3 is CASSQDSGLAGGPNTGELFF. CDR3 bases: TGTGCCAGCAGCCAAGATTCGGGACTAGCGGGGGGGCCGAACACCGGGGAGCTGTTTTTT.

This clonotype was seen a few times. The chain carries TRBV5-1 and TRBJ1-5, with 7 bases fitting TRBD1. Looked up from germline, CDR1 is SGHRS and CDR2 is YFSETQ. Trimming took 1 base from V and 4 from J; bases not matched to a gene: 5. CDR3 length: 15 residues. The CDR3 DNA is TGCGCCAGCAGCTTGCTGGGACAGTTAAATCAGCCCCAGCATTTT. As protein: CASSLLGQLNQPQHF.

The rearrangement links TRBV12-3 or TRBV12-4 to TRBJ2-2, with D possibly matching TRBD1 (5 bases). The V end lost 5 bases, the J end lost 6 bases, and 13 bases lay between the germline ends. This CDR3 has 14 residues. The CDR3 DNA reads as TGTGCCAGCAGTCCGACAGCAAGGGCCGGGGAGCTGTTTTTT. Its protein is CASSPTARAGELFF.

This clonotype turned up a few times. The V gene is TRBV4-3, the J gene TRBJ2-3, with TRBD2 identical over 7 bases. V lost 4 bases, J lost 1 base, and 5 bases stayed unmatched. The CDR3 covers 15 residues. The germline gives CDR1 LGHNA, CDR2 YSLEER. CDR3 loop: CASSPGGGGTDTQYF. CDR3 in DNA: TGCGCCAGCAGCCCAGGTGGGGGGGGCACAGATACGCAGTATTTT.